This T cell receptor (beta chain) was identified during a study of T cell repertoires in cytomegalovirus infection. Study in general: In the study, CMV epitopes included recently identified HLA-C-restricted and well-studied HLA-B-restricted ones. Public signatures in TCR beta pointed to CMV infection and matching HLA type. Overall study results and limits: The cumulative frequency of public TCR beta families identified carriers of CMV plus the relevant HLA. The ex vivo response was dominated by HLA-C-restricted CMV-specific TCR beta clonotypes.

TCRdb itself ran the reads through MiXCR, one entry per CDR3 protein. The table has 200,000 to 250,000 distinct CDR3 sequences, less than 50% seen once. To note about this clonotype: What it binds is unknown.

V lost 5 bases, J lost 2 bases, and 13 bases stayed unmatched. The CDR3 runs 20 residues. Germline CDR1 reads MNHEY; CDR2 reads SMNVEV (reference sequence). Sequenced here: CD8+ T cells from cultured PBMCs, sampled from culture after CMV antigen stimulation. The TCR comes from a human donor in good health (CMV status not recorded). Some clones in this sample may be carry-over from other donors' samples. This sequence joins TRBV27 and TRBJ2-1; 15 bases map to TRBD2. In DNA form, the CDR3 reads TGTGCCAGCAGTCACCCGGGACTAGCGGGGGGCACCACGACCTACAATGAGCAGTTCTTC. Translating gives CASSHPGLAGGTTTYNEQFF.